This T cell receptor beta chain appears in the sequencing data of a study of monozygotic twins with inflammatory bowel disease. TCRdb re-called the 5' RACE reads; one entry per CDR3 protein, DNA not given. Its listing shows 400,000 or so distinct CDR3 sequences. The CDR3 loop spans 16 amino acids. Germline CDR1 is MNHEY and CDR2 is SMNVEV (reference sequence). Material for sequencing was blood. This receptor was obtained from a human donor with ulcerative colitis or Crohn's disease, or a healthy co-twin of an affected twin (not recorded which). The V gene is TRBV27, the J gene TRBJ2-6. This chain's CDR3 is CASSLSDAAGANVLTF.